Sequencing of this TCR beta chain was carried out in a study of PD-L1 blockade in urothelial cancer. Across the whole study: Blood samples had a median of approximately 150,000 T cells, just under 85,000 unique TCRs, and clonality 0.07 to 0.08. Points from the study as a whole: Pretreatment peripheral blood TCR clonality that fell below the median predicted better survival among the patients studied. Patients with durable benefit had greater blood expansion of tumor-associated TCR clones 3 weeks into treatment.

Each PCR contained spiked-in synthetic TCR analog templates. TCRdb's copy holds only in-frame clones and misses some; the assay was immunoSEQ multiplex PCR. The sample has roughly 100,000 clones, around 92% seen once. Germline V gene sequence: CDR1 SEHNR, CDR2 FQNEAQ (reference sequence). This CDR3 region has 13 residues. The V and J ends lost 1 base and 8 bases respectively, with 9 bases between them. Time point given: pretreatment peripheral blood. A single count supports this clone. Its cognate antigen is unknown. V usage is TRBV7-9 and J usage is TRBJ2-1; D ambiguous. The receptor's source is a woman of 80 years or more with urothelial cancer. Source: PBMCs, taken around atezolizumab (anti-PD-L1) treatment. The CDR3 is CASSLGLLDEQFF. The CDR3 nucleotides read TGTGCCAGCAGCTTAGGGCTCCTCGATGAGCAGTTCTTC.